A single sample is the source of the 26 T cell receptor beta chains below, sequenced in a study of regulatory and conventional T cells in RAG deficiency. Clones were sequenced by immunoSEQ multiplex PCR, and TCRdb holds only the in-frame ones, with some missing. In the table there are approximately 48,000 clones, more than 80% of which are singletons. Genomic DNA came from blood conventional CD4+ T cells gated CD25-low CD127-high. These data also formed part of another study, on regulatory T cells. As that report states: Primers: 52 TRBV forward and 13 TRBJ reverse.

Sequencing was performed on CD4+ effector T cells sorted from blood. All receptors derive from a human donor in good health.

The CDR3 region is CASSKGTSEYQPQHF. CDR3 nucleotide sequence: TGTGCCAGTAGTAAGGGGACATCTGAGTATCAGCCCCAGCATTTT. This chain uses TRBV19 with TRBJ1-5; possible D gene TRBD1, 6 bases. The V end lost 4 bases, the J end lost 5 bases, and 15 bases lay between the germline ends. This CDR3 spans 15 amino acids. Germline V gene data show CDR1 as LNHDA and CDR2 as SQIVND (reference sequence).

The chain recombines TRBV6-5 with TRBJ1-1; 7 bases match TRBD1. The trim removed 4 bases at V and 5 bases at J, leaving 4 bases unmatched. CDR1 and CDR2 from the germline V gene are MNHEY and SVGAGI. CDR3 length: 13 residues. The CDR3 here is CASSSRGRTEAFF. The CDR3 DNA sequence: TGTGCCAGCAGTTCCAGGGGGAGGACTGAAGCTTTCTTT.

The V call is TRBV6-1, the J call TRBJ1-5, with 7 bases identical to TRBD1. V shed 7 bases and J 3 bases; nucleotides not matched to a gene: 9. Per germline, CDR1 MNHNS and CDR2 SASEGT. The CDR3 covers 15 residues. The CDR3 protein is CASNGQGGVNQPQHF. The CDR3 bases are TGTGCCAGCAACGGCCAGGGGGGAGTCAATCAGCCCCAGCATTTT.

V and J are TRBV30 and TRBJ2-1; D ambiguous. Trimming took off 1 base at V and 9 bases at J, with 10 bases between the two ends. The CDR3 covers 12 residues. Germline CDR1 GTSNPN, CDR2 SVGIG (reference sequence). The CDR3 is CAWSGSAGEQFF. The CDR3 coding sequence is TGTGCCTGGAGTGGGTCTGCAGGTGAGCAGTTCTTC.

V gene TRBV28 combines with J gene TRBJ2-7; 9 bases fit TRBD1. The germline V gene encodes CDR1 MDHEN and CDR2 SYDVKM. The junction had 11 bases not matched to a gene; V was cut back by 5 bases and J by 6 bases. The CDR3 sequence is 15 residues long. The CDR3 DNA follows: TGTGCCAGCAGTCCCTCGGGACAGGGACCCGCCGAGCAGTACTTC. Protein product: CASSPSGQGPAEQYF. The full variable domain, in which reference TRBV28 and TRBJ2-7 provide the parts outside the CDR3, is DVKVTQSSRYLVKRTGEKVFLECVQDMDHENMFWYRQDPGLGLRLIYFSYDVKMKEKGDIPEGYSVSREKKERFSLILESASTNQTSMYLCASSPSGQGPAEQYFGPGTRLTVT.

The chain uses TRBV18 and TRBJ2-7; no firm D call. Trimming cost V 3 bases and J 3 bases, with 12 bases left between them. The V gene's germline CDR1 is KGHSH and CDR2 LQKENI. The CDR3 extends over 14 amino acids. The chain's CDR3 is CASSPTGKSYEQYF. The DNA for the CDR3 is TGTGCCAGCTCACCTACCGGTAAAAGCTACGAGCAGTACTTC. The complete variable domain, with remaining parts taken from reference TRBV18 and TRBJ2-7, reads NAGVMQNPRHLVRRRGQEARLRCSPMKGHSHVYWYRQLPEEGLKFMVYLQKENIIDESGMPKERFSAEFPKEGPSILRIQQVVRGDSAAYFCASSPTGKSYEQYFGPGTRLTVT.

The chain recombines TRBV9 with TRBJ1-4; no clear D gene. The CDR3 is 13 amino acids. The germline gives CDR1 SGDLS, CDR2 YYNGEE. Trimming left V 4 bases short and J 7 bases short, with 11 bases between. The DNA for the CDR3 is TGTGCCAGCAGCCGTGGGATTGGTGAAAAACTGTTTTTT. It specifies CASSRGIGEKLFF.

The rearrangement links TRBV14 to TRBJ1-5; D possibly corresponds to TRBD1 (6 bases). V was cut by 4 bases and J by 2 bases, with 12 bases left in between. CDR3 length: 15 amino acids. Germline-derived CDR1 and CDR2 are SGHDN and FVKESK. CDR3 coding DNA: TGTGCCAGCAGCCCAACAGGGTTAGGCAATCAGCCCCAGCATTTT. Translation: CASSPTGLGNQPQHF. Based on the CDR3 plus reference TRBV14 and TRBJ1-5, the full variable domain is EAGVTQFPSHSVIEKGQTVTLRCDPISGHDNLYWYRRVMGKEIKFLLHFVKESKQDESGMPNNRFLAERTGGTYSTLKVQPAELEDSGVYFCASSPTGLGNQPQHFGDGTRLSIL.

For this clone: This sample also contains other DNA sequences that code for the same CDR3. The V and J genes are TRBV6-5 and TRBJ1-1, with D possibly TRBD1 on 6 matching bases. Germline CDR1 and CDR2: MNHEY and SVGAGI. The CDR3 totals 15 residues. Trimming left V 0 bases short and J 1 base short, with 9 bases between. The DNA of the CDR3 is TGTGCCAGCAGTTACTCGGGACACAGGAACACTGAAGCTTTCTTT. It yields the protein CASSYSGHRNTEAFF.

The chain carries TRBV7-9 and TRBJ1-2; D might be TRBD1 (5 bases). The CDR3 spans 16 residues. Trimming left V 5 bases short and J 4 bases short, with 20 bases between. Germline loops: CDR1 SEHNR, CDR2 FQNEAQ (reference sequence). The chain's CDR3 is CASSQGSRAPRYGYTF. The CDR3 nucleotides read TGTGCCAGCAGCCAAGGTTCCAGGGCGCCCCGCTATGGCTACACCTTC.

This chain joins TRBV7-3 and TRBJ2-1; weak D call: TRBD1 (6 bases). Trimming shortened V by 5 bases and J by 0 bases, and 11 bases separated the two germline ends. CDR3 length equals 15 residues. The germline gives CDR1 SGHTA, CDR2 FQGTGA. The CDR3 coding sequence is TGTGCCAGCAGCCAGGACAGCCGCTCCTACAATGAGCAGTTCTTC. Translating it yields CASSQDSRSYNEQFF. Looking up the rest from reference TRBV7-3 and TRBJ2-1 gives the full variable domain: GAGVSQTPSNKVTEKGKYVELRCDPISGHTALYWYRQSLGQGPEFLIYFQGTGAADDSGLPNDRFFAVRPEGSVSTLKIQRTERGDSAVYLCASSQDSRSYNEQFFGPGTRLTVL.

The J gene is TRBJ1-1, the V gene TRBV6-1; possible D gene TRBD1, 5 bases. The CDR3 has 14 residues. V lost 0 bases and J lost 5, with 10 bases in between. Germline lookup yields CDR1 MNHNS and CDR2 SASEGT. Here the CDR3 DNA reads TGTGCCAGCAGTGAAGCGGGGGGGACGACTGAAGCTTTCTTT. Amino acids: CASSEAGGTTEAFF.

The CDR3 loop is CASSFAQGPTGAAQYF. The CDR3 coding sequence is TGTGCCAGCAGCTTTGCCCAGGGACCGACGGGAGCGGCCCAGTACTTC. The rearrangement links TRBV11-2 to TRBJ2-5; TRBD2 might be the D (6 bases). CDR1 SGHAT and CDR2 FQNNGV come from the germline V gene. The CDR3 has 16 residues. V shed 3 bases and J shed 9 bases, with 23 bases lying between them.

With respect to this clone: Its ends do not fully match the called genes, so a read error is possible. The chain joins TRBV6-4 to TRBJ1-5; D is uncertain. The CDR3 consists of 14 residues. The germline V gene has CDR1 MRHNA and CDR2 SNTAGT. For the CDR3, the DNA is TGTGCCAGCAGTTACTCGGACGCGGGTCAGCCCCAGCATTTT. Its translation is CASSYSDAGQPQHF.

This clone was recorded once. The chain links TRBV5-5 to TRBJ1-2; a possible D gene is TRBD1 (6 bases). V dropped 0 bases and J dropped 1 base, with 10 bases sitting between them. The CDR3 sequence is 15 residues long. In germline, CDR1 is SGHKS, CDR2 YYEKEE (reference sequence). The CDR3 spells CASSLASQGNYGYTF. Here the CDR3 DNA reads TGTGCCAGCAGCTTGGCGTCACAGGGTAACTATGGCTACACCTTC.

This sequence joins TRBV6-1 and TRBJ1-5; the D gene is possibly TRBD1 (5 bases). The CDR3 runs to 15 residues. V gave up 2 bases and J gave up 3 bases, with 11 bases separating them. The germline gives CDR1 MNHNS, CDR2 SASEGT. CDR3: CASSELPGNNQPQHF. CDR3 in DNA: TGTGCCAGCAGTGAATTGCCAGGGAACAATCAGCCCCAGCATTTT.

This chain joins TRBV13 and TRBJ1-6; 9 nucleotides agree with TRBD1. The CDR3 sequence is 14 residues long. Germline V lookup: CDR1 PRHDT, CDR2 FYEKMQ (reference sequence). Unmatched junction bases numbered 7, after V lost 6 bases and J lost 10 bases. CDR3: CASRTLTGGSPLHF. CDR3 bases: TGTGCCAGCAGGACCCTGACAGGGGGATCACCCCTCCACTTT. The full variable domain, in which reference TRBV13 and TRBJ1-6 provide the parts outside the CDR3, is AAGVIQSPRHLIKEKRETATLKCYPIPRHDTVYWYQQGPGQDPQFLISFYEKMQSDKGSIPDRFSAQQFSDYHSELNMSSLELGDSALYFCASRTLTGGSPLHFGNGTRLTVT.

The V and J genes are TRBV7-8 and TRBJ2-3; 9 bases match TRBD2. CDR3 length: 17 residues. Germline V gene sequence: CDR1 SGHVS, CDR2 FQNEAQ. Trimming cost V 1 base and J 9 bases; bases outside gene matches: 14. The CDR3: CASSLGSSGVAVETQYF. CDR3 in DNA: TGTGCCAGCAGCTTAGGATCTAGCGGGGTGGCGGTTGAAACGCAGTATTTT.

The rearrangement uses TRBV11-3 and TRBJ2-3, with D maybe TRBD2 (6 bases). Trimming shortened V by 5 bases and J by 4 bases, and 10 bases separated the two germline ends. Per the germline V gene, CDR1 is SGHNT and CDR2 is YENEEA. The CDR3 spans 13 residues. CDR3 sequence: CASSLSGADTQYF. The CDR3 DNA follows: TGTGCCAGCAGCCTTAGCGGAGCAGATACGCAGTATTTT.

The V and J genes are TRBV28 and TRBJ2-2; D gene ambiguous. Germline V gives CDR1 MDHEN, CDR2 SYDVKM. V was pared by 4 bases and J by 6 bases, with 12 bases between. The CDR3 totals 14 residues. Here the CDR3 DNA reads TGTGCCAGCAGTTCGGTGGGCCTTTCCGGGGAGCTGTTTTTT. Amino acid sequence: CASSSVGLSGELFF.

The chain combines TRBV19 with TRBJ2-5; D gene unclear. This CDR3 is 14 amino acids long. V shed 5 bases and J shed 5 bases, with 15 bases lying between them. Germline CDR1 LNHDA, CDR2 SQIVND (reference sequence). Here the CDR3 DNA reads TGTGCCAGTAGTGAGATGCCAGGTACGGAGACCCAGTACTTC. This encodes CASSEMPGTETQYF. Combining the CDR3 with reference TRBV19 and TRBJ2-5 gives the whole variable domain DGGITQSPKYLFRKEGQNVTLSCEQNLNHDAMYWYRQDPGQGLRLIYYSQIVNDFQKGDIAEGYSVSREKKESFPLTVTSAQKNPTAFYLCASSEMPGTETQYFGPGTRLLVL.

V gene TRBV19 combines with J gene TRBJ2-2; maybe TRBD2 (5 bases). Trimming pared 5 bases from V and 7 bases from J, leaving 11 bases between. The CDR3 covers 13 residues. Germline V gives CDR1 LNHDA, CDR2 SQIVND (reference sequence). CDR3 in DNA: TGTGCCAGTAGTCCGGTGGGAGTCGGGGAGCTGTTTTTT. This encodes CASSPVGVGELFF.

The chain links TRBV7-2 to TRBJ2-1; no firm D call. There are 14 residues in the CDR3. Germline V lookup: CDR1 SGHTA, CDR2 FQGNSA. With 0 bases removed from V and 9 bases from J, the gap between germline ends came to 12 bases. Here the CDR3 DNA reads TGTGCCAGCAGCTTAGCGCGATCTCCCGGTGAGCAGTTCTTC. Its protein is CASSLARSPGEQFF.

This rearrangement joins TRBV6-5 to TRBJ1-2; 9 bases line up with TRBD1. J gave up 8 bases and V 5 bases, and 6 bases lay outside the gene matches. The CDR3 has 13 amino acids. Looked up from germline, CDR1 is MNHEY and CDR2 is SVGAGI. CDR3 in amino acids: CASSNPTGGGYTF. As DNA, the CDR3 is TGTGCCAGCAGTAACCCTACAGGGGGCGGCTACACCTTC.

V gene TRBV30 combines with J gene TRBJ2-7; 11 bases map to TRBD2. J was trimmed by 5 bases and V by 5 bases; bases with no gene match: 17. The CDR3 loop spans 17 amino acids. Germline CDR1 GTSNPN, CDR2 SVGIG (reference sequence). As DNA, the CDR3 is TGTGCCTGGGACGGACGGAGGGTAGCGGGAGGGCGACACGAGCAGTACTTC. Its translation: CAWDGRRVAGGRHEQYF.

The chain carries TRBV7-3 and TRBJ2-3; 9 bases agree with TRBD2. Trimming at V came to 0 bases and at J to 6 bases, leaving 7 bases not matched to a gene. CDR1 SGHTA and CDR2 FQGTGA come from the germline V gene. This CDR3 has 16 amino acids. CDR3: CASSLTPGLALDTQYF. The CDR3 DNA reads TGTGCCAGCAGCTTAACCCCGGGACTAGCTCTCGATACGCAGTATTTT.